The present entry profiles one T cell receptor beta chain with its context. Libraries were prepared by immunoSEQ multiplex PCR; TCRdb keeps only in-frame clonotypes and omits some of them. The sample holds fewer than 60,000 clones, approximately 91% seen once. This specimen comes from a study of T cell changes during pregnancy in multiple sclerosis. With V trimmed by 4 bases and J by 4 bases, 2 bases remained unmatched. Looked up from germline, CDR1 is ENHRY and CDR2 is SYGVKD. This CDR3 is built from 14 residues. The V gene is TRBV10-3, the J gene TRBJ2-1, with 9 bases that match TRBD2. The sequencing used peripheral blood, collected in the second trimester of pregnancy. This receptor was obtained from a female donor with multiple sclerosis, enrolled in a pregnancy study. As DNA, the CDR3 is TGTGCCATCAGTGCGACTAGCGGATACAATGAGCAGTTCTTC. Protein: CAISATSGYNEQFF.